This T cell receptor beta chain was captured by sequencing in a study of blood T cell repertoires in COVID-19. Study at large: Whether acute or convalescent, the COVID-19 samples came from the United States, Italy and Spain.

From germline, CDR1 is LGHDT and CDR2 YNNKEL (reference sequence). Unmatched junction bases numbered 8, after V lost 4 bases and J lost 3 bases. The CDR3 is 17 amino acids. Study processing details: The authors estimated nucleated cell counts from reference gene primer amplification. The table came from immunoSEQ multiplex PCR; TCRdb's copy has only in-frame clones and leaves some out. That table is the source of V, J and clone size, and D and trimming were worked out from the DNA. The sample consists of around 150,000 clones, approximately 84% of them appearing once. The receptor was isolated from a woman older than 75 with acute or convalescent COVID-19. Sequenced: peripheral blood. The rearrangement links TRBV3-1 (or the pseudogene TRBV3-2) to TRBJ2-2; 10 bases align to TRBD2. The CDR3 loop reads CASSRDGAGGHTGELFF. In DNA form, the CDR3 reads TGTGCCAGCAGCCGGGATGGAGCGGGAGGGCACACCGGGGAGCTGTTTTTT.